This is a list of T cell receptor beta chains from one sample in a study of T cell responses to AZD1222 COVID-19 vaccine. Libraries were prepared by immunoSEQ multiplex PCR; TCRdb keeps only in-frame clonotypes and omits some of them. The repertoire holds around 65,000 clones, with less than 85% as singletons. This specimen was peripheral blood, taken 28 days after the second AZD1222 dose. The receptors were sampled from an adult who received the AZD1222 COVID-19 vaccine. Each CDR3 is given with its conserved first and last residue. A D gene is named only where the DNA matches it firmly.

J | V | D | DNA | CDR3
TRBJ1-1 | TRBV18 | . | TGTGCCAGCTCGGGGCAGTGGGGCACTGAAGCTTTCTTT | CASSGQWGTEAFF
TRBJ2-2 | TRBV4-2 | TRBD2 | TGTGCCAGCAGCCAAGACGAGACTAGCGGGAGGATCACCGGGGAGCTGTTTTTT | CASSQDETSGRITGELFF
TRBJ1-1 | TRBV7-9 | . | TGTGCCAGCAGCTTGGGGCTTGAAGCTTTCTTT | CASSLGLEAFF
TRBJ2-1 | TRBV27 | TRBD2 | TGTGCCAGCAGTTTTGGGACTAGCGGGGTTTTCGATGAGCAGTTCTTC | CASSFGTSGVFDEQFF
TRBJ1-2 | TRBV19 | . | TGTGCCAGTAGTAAACGGGAAAACTACTATGGCTACACCTTC | CASSKRENYYGYTF
TRBJ2-1 | TRBV4-1 | TRBD2 | TGCGCCAGCAGCCAAGGGCGGGTAGCGGGAGCTACCCCTTGGGATGAGCAGTTCTTC | CASSQGRVAGATPWDEQFF
TRBJ1-2 | TRBV5-1 | TRBD1 | TGCGCCAGCAGCTTTACCCAGGGGGCCGACTATGGCTACACCTTC | CASSFTQGADYGYTF
TRBJ2-1 | TRBV5-1 | TRBD2 | TGCGCCAGCAGCCTGGGACTAGCGGTAACCCTCACAGCTAATGAGCAGTTCTTC | CASSLGLAVTLTANEQFF
TRBJ2-7 | TRBV7-2 | TRBD2 | TGTGCCAGCAGCTCCCGGGGGGGAGCGGTAACCTACGAGCAGTACTTC | CASSSRGGAVTYEQYF
TRBJ1-1 | TRBV14 | . | TGTGCCAGCAGCCAAGAAATCACAGCCTCCGAAGCTTTCTTT | CASSQEITASEAFF
TRBJ1-1 | TRBV7-9 | TRBD1 | TGTGCCAGCAGCTTAGGGGGGACAGGGAACACTGAAGCTTTCTTT | CASSLGGTGNTEAFF